The 8 T cell receptor beta chains listed next were all sequenced from one sample in a study of blood T cell repertoires in COVID-19. This table comes from immunoSEQ multiplex PCR, and its TCRdb copy is limited to in-frame clones, with some not included. This table holds 250,000 to 350,000 clones, approximately 84% found once. Sequenced input: peripheral blood. These receptors all stem from a human donor with COVID-19, enrolled during active disease. The donor label of this sample is uncertain.

This clone has just one count. The chain carries TRBV7-2 and TRBJ2-5, with 9 bases identical to TRBD1. The germline V gene encodes CDR1 SGHTA and CDR2 FQGNSA. The V segment lost 3 bases and the J segment 4 bases; nucleotides outside the gene matches: 6. The CDR3 runs 15 residues. The CDR3 DNA follows: TGTGCCAGCAGCTTCCCGGGACAGGGACGAGAGACCCAGTACTTC. Its translation is CASSFPGQGRETQYF.

This chain connects TRBV11-1 to TRBJ2-7, with a weak D call TRBD2 (5 bases). CDR1 is SGHAT and CDR2 is FQDESV in the germline V gene (reference sequence). Trimming took off 5 bases at V and 6 bases at J, with 14 bases between the two ends. The CDR3 sequence is 13 residues long. The CDR3: CASSRELDGEQYF. The CDR3 DNA sequence: TGTGCCAGCAGCCGGGAACTAGACGGCGAGCAGTACTTC.

This CDR3 reads CASSTGQGAYEQYF. The CDR3 region has the DNA TGTGCCAGCAGCACAGGACAGGGAGCCTACGAGCAGTACTTC. The chain joins TRBV7-2 to TRBJ2-7, with TRBD1 identical over 8 bases. J gave up 2 bases and V 5 bases, and 5 bases lay outside the gene matches. This CDR3 is built from 14 residues. Germline V gene data show CDR1 as SGHTA and CDR2 as FQGNSA.

V usage is TRBV24-1 and J usage is TRBJ2-3, with 7 positions matching TRBD1. The length of the CDR3 is 18 residues. J lost 0 bases, V lost 1 base, and 9 bases had no gene match. Per germline, CDR1 KGHDR and CDR2 SFDVKD. The CDR3 DNA reads as TGTGCCACCAGTGATTTCCTCAGACAGGGATACAGCACAGATACGCAGTATTTT. It yields the protein CATSDFLRQGYSTDTQYF.

This clone was detected once. The chain couples TRBV9 to TRBJ2-1, with D possibly matching TRBD1 (6 bases). Trimming removed 0 bases from V and 14 bases from J, with 12 bases in between. The CDR3 runs 12 residues. The germline V gene encodes CDR1 SGDLS and CDR2 YYNGEE. In nucleotides, the CDR3 is TGTGCCAGCAGCGTAGTATCAGGGGTGAAGTTCTTC. Encoded protein: CASSVVSGVKFF.

This chain connects TRBV4-3 to TRBJ2-1; 9 bases align to TRBD1. The CDR3 runs to 18 residues. Germline-derived CDR1 and CDR2 are LGHNA and YSLEER. J lost 10 bases, V lost 0 bases, and 16 bases had no gene match. DNA of the CDR3: TGCGCCAGCAGCCAAGATCTTTTGGGACAGGGCCCCTTTAGGGAGCAGTTCTTC. Its protein is CASSQDLLGQGPFREQFF.

This clone was seen just once. The V and J genes are TRBV5-1 and TRBJ1-4, with 9 bases that match TRBD1. The CDR3 runs 17 residues. CDR1 SGHRS and CDR2 YFSETQ come from the germline V gene. V was clipped by 4 bases and J by 6 bases; unmatched bases: 13. CDR3 region: CASSPGQGHPGDEKLFF. CDR3 nucleotides: TGCGCCAGCAGCCCGGGACAGGGCCATCCCGGGGATGAAAAACTGTTTTTT.

The chain employs TRBV6-5 and TRBJ2-5; 12 positions agree with TRBD2. CDR1 is MNHEY, CDR2 SVGAGI, per germline. The V gene end was trimmed by 5 bases and the J gene end by 4 bases; junction bases not matched to a gene: 5. The CDR3 consists of 15 residues. Written as DNA, the CDR3 is TGTGCCAGCAGTCCCCCGGGACTAGCGGGAGAGACCCAGTACTTC. As protein: CASSPPGLAGETQYF.